The 11 T cell receptor beta chains listed next were all sequenced from one sample in a study of response to subunit inactivated influenza vaccine. TCRdb itself ran the RT-PCR reads through MiXCR, one entry per CDR3 protein. The sample has a few hundred thousand distinct CDR3 sequences; roughly 10% are singletons. These sequences were also reported in another study, on T cells expressing NK-cell markers. As reported in that work: TCR beta cDNA was generated via 5'RACE template switching incorporating UMIs.

The sequences come from PBMCs from blood, collected on the day of vaccination. These receptors all stem from a man aged 50 or older who received an inactivated influenza vaccine.

In this sample, this clonotype turned up a few times. V is TRBV7-2 and J is TRBJ1-3; no clear D gene. V lost 6 bases to trimming and J lost 0 bases, with 9 bases between them. Germline V gene sequence: CDR1 SGHTA, CDR2 FQGNSA. This CDR3 has 14 amino acids. This CDR3 reads CASSETISGNTIYF. The DNA of the CDR3 is TGTGCCAGCAGTGAGACGATCTCTGGAAACACCATATATTTT.

In this sample, this clonotype turned up a few times. The chain couples TRBV5-1 to TRBJ1-1, with D perhaps matching TRBD1 (5 bases). Trimming shortened V by 3 bases and J by 1 base, and 10 bases separated the two germline ends. Germline V gene data show CDR1 as SGHRS and CDR2 as YFSETQ. CDR3 length: 14 amino acids. The CDR3 DNA reads TGCGCCAGCAGCTCACAGACAGAGAACACTGAAGCTTTCTTT. It is translated as CASSSQTENTEAFF.

This clonotype was detected a few times. V usage is TRBV7-8 and J usage is TRBJ2-5; 8 positions agree with TRBD2. CDR3 length: 16 residues. From germline, CDR1 is SGHVS and CDR2 FQNEAQ. The V segment lost 4 bases and the J segment 5 bases; nucleotides outside the gene matches: 12. The CDR3 DNA sequence: TGTGCCAGCAGCTCTAGGTTCGGGAGGGATGGGGAGACCCAGTACTTC. Its protein product is CASSSRFGRDGETQYF. The whole variable domain, filled in from reference TRBV7-8 and TRBJ2-5, reads GAGVSQSPRYKVAKRGQDVALRCDPISGHVSLFWYQQALGQGPEFLTYFQNEAQLDKSGLPSDRFFAERPEGSVSTLKIQRTQQEDSAVYLCASSSRFGRDGETQYFGPGTRLLVL.

The V call is TRBV5-6, the J call TRBJ2-5; D is ambiguous. Trimming removed 0 bases at V and 3 bases at J, with 6 bases between. CDR3 length: 13 amino acids. Germline V gene lookup returns CDR1 SGHDT and CDR2 YYEEEE. The CDR3 region has the DNA TGTGCCAGCAGCTTGGGGAATAAAGAGACCCAGTACTTC. As protein: CASSLGNKETQYF.

About this clonotype itself: A much larger clone differs from this one at a single base, so this may be a read error. The conserved phenylalanine or tryptophan normally closing the CDR3 is absent here, so this likely arose from a read error. V gene TRBV12-3 or TRBV12-4 combines with J gene TRBJ1-2; no definite D call. The CDR3 loop spans 12 amino acids. V was cut by 7 bases and J by 4 bases, with 10 bases left in between. In DNA, the CDR3 is TGTGCCAGCACCCCGGGAAGCTATGGCTACACCCTC. Translating gives CASTPGSYGYTL.

This clonotype was detected a few times. The germline gene is not matched at one end of the junction; a read error may be the cause. V is TRBV29-1 and J is TRBJ2-7; D may correspond to TRBD1 or TRBD2 (5 bases each). In germline, CDR1 is SQVTM, CDR2 ANQGSEA. The CDR3 sequence is 11 residues long. CDR3 loop: CSVEDRGRVDF. The CDR3 DNA reads TGCAGCGTTGAAGATCGGGGCAGGGTAGACTTC.

This clonotype showed up just a few times. The V call is TRBV10-1, the J call TRBJ2-7; no firm D call. Trimming removed 0 bases at V and 2 bases at J, with 5 bases between. The CDR3 length is 13 residues. CDR1 and CDR2 (germline): WNHNN, SYGVQD (reference sequence). As DNA, the CDR3 is TGCGCCAGCAGTGAGTCGGGAACCTACGAGCAGTACTTC. It codes for CASSESGTYEQYF.

The chain recombines TRBV7-3 with TRBJ2-5; 10 bases line up with TRBD2. After removal of 4 bases from V and 4 bases from J, the junction contained 6 bases not matched to a gene. The CDR3 is 15 amino acids. The germline CDR1 and CDR2 sequences are SGHTA and FQGTGA. The CDR3 DNA follows: TGTGCCAGCAGCTGGTCTAGCGGGAGTGGAGAGACCCAGTACTTC. It is translated as CASSWSSGSGETQYF. Full variable domain (missing parts from reference TRBV7-3 and TRBJ2-5): GAGVSQTPSNKVTEKGKYVELRCDPISGHTALYWYRQSLGQGPEFLIYFQGTGAADDSGLPNDRFFAVRPEGSVSTLKIQRTERGDSAVYLCASSWSSGSGETQYFGPGTRLLVL.

This clonotype was found a few times. The J gene is TRBJ2-3, the V gene TRBV7-9; D ambiguous. V lost 2 bases to trimming and J lost 0 bases, with 12 bases between them. In germline, CDR1 is SEHNR, CDR2 FQNEAQ (reference sequence). The CDR3 has 16 residues. In DNA, the CDR3 is TGTGCCAGCAGCTTACTTGCGCACTCTAGCACAGATACGCAGTATTTT. Translating it yields CASSLLAHSSTDTQYF.

This clonotype turned up a few times. V usage is TRBV19 and J usage is TRBJ2-2; 7 positions match TRBD1. Trimming at V came to 3 bases and at J to 4 bases, leaving 5 bases not matched to a gene. This CDR3 spans 15 amino acids. CDR1 and CDR2 from the germline V gene are LNHDA and SQIVND (reference sequence). CDR3 sequence reads: CASSMRQGGTGELFF. In nucleotides, the CDR3 is TGTGCCAGTAGTATGCGACAGGGTGGCACCGGGGAGCTGTTTTTT.

This clonotype was picked up a small number of times. The genes are TRBV10-3 and TRBJ2-3; D may be TRBD2 (7 bases). The length of the CDR3 is 15 residues. The germline V gene encodes CDR1 ENHRY and CDR2 SYGVKD. Trimming cost V 5 bases and J 3 bases, with 15 bases left between them. Written as DNA, the CDR3 is TGTGCCATCAGTACTAGGGGGGGCGAAACAGATACGCAGTATTTT. It is translated as CAISTRGGETDTQYF.